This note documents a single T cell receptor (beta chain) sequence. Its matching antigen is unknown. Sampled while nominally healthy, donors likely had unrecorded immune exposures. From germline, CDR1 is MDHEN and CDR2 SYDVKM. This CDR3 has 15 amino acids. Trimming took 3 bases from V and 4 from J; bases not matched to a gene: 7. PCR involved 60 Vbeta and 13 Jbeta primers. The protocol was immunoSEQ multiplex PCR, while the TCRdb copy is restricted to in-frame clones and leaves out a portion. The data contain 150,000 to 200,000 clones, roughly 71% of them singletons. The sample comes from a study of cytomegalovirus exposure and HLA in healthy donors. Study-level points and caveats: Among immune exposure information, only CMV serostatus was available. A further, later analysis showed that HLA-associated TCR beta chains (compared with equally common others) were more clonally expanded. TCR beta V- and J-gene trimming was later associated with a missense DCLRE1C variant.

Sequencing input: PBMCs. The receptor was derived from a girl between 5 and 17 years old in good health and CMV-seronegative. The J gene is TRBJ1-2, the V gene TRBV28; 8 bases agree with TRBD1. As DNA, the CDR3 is TGTGCCAGCAGTTTCGCGGACAGGGATTTCTATGGCTACACCTTC. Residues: CASSFADRDFYGYTF.